The T cell receptor (beta chain) under discussion was sequenced for a study of blood T cell repertoires in COVID-19. At the level of the study: Samples came from the United States, Italy and Spain, spanning acute and convalescent COVID-19.

Libraries were prepared by immunoSEQ multiplex PCR; TCRdb keeps only in-frame clonotypes and omits some of them. The sample records fewer than 300,000 clones, 90% being singletons. This CDR3 is built from 15 residues. Trimming shortened V by 3 bases and J by 8 bases, and 17 bases separated the two germline ends. Germline V gene data show CDR1 as MGHDK and CDR2 as SYGVNS. Recruited during active infection, patients (from Seattle) were subsequently followed longitudinally. V is TRBV25-1 and J is TRBJ2-1, with a possible D match to TRBD1 (6 bases). Material: peripheral blood. This TCR was recovered from a woman aged 50 to 65 with COVID-19, enrolled during active disease. The CDR3 DNA reads as TGTGCCAGCAGTGACCTAAGGGGGAAGTTGGATGAGCAGTTCTTC. It translates to CASSDLRGKLDEQFF.